This TCR beta chain comes out of a study of blood T cells in healthy people across ages. The overall study: With template switching, about one barcoded beta molecule was captured per two T cells.

This clonotype was counted at least ten times. Antigen specificity is unknown. The CDR3 length is 19 residues. Trimming stripped 6 bases from V and 1 base from J, with 26 bases between. CDR1 is MGHDK and CDR2 is SYGVNS in the germline V gene. A sample-barcoded 5' primer and a J-beta primer mix were used in a second PCR of roughly 7 to 12 cycles. TCRdb ran MiXCR on the 5' RACE reads and lists one entry per CDR3 protein. The table shows hundreds of thousands of distinct CDR3 sequences, with around 30% occurring only once. General observations from the study: Per-million-T-cell TCR beta diversity fell roughly linearly with age.

The sample consisted of blood. The V and J genes are TRBV25-1 and TRBJ2-3, with D maybe TRBD1 (5 bases). This clonotype was obtained from an elderly woman in good health. CDR3 nucleotides: TGTGCCAGCAGCAGAACCGTCAAACGTCGTGGCAGGGGCACAGATACGCAGTATTTT. The encoded protein is CASSRTVKRRGRGTDTQYF.